This T cell receptor beta chain was identified in a study of cytomegalovirus exposure and HLA in healthy donors. The sample holds one count of this clone. With 60 Vbeta and 13 Jbeta primers, the PCR was carried out. Generated by immunoSEQ multiplex PCR, the TCRdb table keeps only in-frame clones and is missing some. The repertoire has under 200,000 clones, over 75% of them found once; the top ten carry around 2%. The germline V gene has CDR1 SNHLY and CDR2 FYNNEI. CDR3 length: 14 amino acids. V gave up 4 bases and J gave up 1 base; unmatched junction bases: 0. The chain joins TRBV2 to TRBJ2-3; TRBD2 agrees at 9 bases. Sequencing was carried out using PBMCs. The source of this sequence is a human donor in good health. DNA for the CDR3: TGTGCCAGCAGTGCTAGCGGGGGCACAGATACGCAGTATTTT. It encodes CASSASGGTDTQYF. Using reference TRBV2 and TRBJ2-3 for the parts outside the CDR3, the full variable domain is EPEVTQTPSHQVTQMGQEVILRCVPISNHLYFYWYRQILGQKVEFLVSFYNNEISEKSEIFDDQFSVERPDGSNFTLKIRSTKLEDSAMYFCASSASGGTDTQYFGPGTRLTVL.